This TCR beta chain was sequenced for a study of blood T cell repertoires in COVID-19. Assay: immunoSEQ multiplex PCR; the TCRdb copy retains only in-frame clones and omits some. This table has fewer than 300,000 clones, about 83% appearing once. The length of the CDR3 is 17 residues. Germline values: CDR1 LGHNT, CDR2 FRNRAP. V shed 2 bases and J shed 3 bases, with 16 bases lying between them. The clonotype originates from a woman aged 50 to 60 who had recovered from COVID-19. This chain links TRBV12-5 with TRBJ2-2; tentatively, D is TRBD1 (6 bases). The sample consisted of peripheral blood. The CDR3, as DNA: TGTGCTAGTGGTTTGAATTTGGTAGGGGGTTACACCGGGGAGCTGTTTTTT. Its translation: CASGLNLVGGYTGELFF.